These T cell receptor beta chains were read from a single sample in a study of cytomegalovirus exposure and HLA in healthy donors. Some clones are missing from TCRdb's copy, which holds only in-frame ones; the method was immunoSEQ multiplex PCR. The sample includes about 130,000 clones, more than 60% of them seen just once. The sample was PBMCs. The receptors shown here come from a woman aged 40 to 50 in good health and CMV-seropositive. Each CDR3 is given with its conserved first and last residue. The D gene is left open where the match is weak. Expanded clones get a size class; other rows say once, few or many, or leave the size out.

NA	TRBV19	TRBJ1-1	few	CASSIGQLNTEAFF	TGTGCCAGTAGTATCGGACAGTTGAACACTGAAGCTTTCTTT
NA	TRBV6-1	TRBJ1-6	NA	CASSEVVSNSPLHF	TGTGCCAGCAGTGAAGTTGTTAGTAATTCACCCCTCCACTTT
TRBD1	TRBV10-1	TRBJ1-1	NA	CASSDRQGARTEAFF	TGCGCCAGCAGTGATAGGCAGGGGGCTCGGACTGAAGCTTTCTTT
NA	TRBV28	TRBJ2-3	NA	CASSATWTDTQYF	TGTGCCAGCAGTGCGACATGGACAGATACGCAGTATTTT
NA	TRBV30	TRBJ1-2	NA	CAWRYYSRDTANYGYTF	TGTGCCTGGAGATATTATTCCCGGGACACCGCTAACTATGGCTACACCTTC
TRBD1	TRBV28	TRBJ2-7	NA	CASQFTGDSYEQYF	TGTGCCAGTCAGTTTACAGGGGACTCCTACGAGCAGTACTTC
NA	TRBV5-1	TRBJ2-5	NA	CASSFGQSQETQYF	TGCGCCAGCAGCTTCGGACAGAGCCAAGAGACCCAGTACTTC
NA	TRBV5-6	TRBJ2-5	NA	CASSPQGQETQYF	TGTGCCAGCAGCCCACAGGGCCAAGAGACCCAGTACTTC
NA	TRBV7-2	TRBJ1-6	NA	CASSQSPGDIPLHF	TGTGCCAGCAGCCAGTCACCAGGGGATATACCCCTCCACTTT
NA	TRBV7-3	TRBJ2-3	NA	CASSYKSGSTDTQYF	TGTGCCAGCAGCTACAAAAGCGGGAGCACAGATACGCAGTATTTT
NA	TRBV7-2	TRBJ1-5	NA	CASSLVNLRAQHF	TGTGCCAGCAGCTTAGTAAATCTCCGGGCCCAGCATTTT
TRBD1	TRBV27	TRBJ2-1	NA	CASRTLTGARDNEQFF	TGTGCCAGCAGGACCCTCACAGGGGCCAGGGATAATGAGCAGTTCTTC
TRBD1	TRBV5-1	TRBJ2-6	NA	CASSLGGTGGAGANVLTF	TGCGCCAGCAGCTTGGGAGGGACAGGGGGCGCTGGGGCCAACGTCCTGACTTTC
NA	TRBV20-1	TRBJ2-1	NA	CSARDLREQFF	TGCAGTGCTAGAGATCTCCGTGAGCAGTTCTTC
TRBD2	TRBV9	TRBJ2-5	once	CASSVVEAGEQYF	TGTGCCAGCAGCGTAGTGGAAGCGGGGGAGCAGTACTTC
TRBD2	TRBV29-1	TRBJ2-7	NA	CSVESGAGGPYEQYF	TGCAGCGTTGAGAGCGGTGCGGGAGGGCCGTACGAGCAGTACTTC
TRBD2	TRBV7-8	TRBJ2-3	NA	CASSTTGGPLSTDTQYF	TGTGCCAGCAGCACAACGGGGGGGCCTCTTAGCACAGATACGCAGTATTTT
NA	TRBV7-9	TRBJ2-4	NA	CASSLGSGANIQYF	TGTGCCAGCAGCTTGGGGTCAGGGGCCAACATTCAGTACTTC
NA	TRBV7-7	TRBJ2-2	NA	CASGYTGELFF	TGTGCCAGCGGCTACACCGGGGAACTGTTTTTT
TRBD2	TRBV15	TRBJ2-7	NA	CATSGHGAGIYEQYF	TGTGCCACCAGCGGACACGGAGCGGGGATCTACGAGCAGTACTTC
NA	TRBV13	TRBJ1-1	once	CASSQSRVSREAFF	TGTGCCAGCAGTCAAAGCAGGGTGTCCCGAGAAGCTTTCTTT
TRBD1	TRBV7-9	TRBJ1-5	few	CSSSLGTGLDQPQHF	TGTTCCAGCAGCTTGGGGACAGGGTTGGATCAGCCCCAGCATTTT
TRBD2	TRBV9	TRBJ2-7	NA	CASSVGPAGGYEQYF	TGTGCCAGCAGCGTAGGGCCAGCGGGAGGCTACGAGCAGTACTTC
NA	TRBV27	TRBJ1-3	NA	CASHPYIYF	TGTGCCAGTCATCCCTACATATATTTT
TRBD1	TRBV19	TRBJ1-1	NA	CASINRGLNTEAFF	TGTGCCAGTATTAACAGGGGACTGAACACTGAAGCTTTCTTT
NA	TRBV18	TRBJ1-4	NA	CASSPQLSTDANEKLFF	TGTGCCAGCTCACCACAACTATCGACAGACGCAAACGAAAAACTGTTTTTT
NA	TRBV4-3	TRBJ1-5	few	CASSQPTEDSNQPQHF	TGCGCCAGCAGCCAACCAACGGAGGATAGCAATCAGCCCCAGCATTTT
TRBD1	TRBV19	TRBJ1-2	NA	CASSMDTGTVTYGYTF	TGTGCCAGTAGTATGGATACCGGGACAGTGACCTATGGCTACACCTTC
NA	TRBV7-9	TRBJ1-4	NA	CASSPGECGLFF	TGTGCCAGCAGCCCCGGGGAGTGCGGACTGTTTTTT
NA	TRBV5-1	TRBJ2-2	few	CASGGRVANTGELFF	TGCGCCAGCGGCGGCAGGGTAGCGAACACCGGGGAGCTGTTTTTT
TRBD1	TRBV27	TRBJ1-1	NA	CASRRDRYTEAFF	TGTGCCAGCCGACGGGACAGATACACTGAAGCTTTCTTT
TRBD1	TRBV7-6	TRBJ1-5	NA	CASSSGTDYNQPQHF	TGTGCCAGCAGCTCCGGGACAGACTACAATCAGCCCCAGCATTTT
NA	TRBV29-1	TRBJ1-2	few	CSVTATESYGYTF	TGCAGCGTGACGGCAACGGAGTCCTATGGCTACACCTTC
NA	TRBV28	TRBJ1-4	NA	CASRTDRKLFF	TGTGCCAGCAGAACCGACAGAAAACTGTTTTTT
NA	TRBV18	TRBJ1-2	NA	CASSPRQDSNYGYTF	TGTGCCAGCTCACCTCGACAGGATTCTAACTATGGCTACACCTTC
TRBD1	TRBV6-5	TRBJ1-5	NA	CASRKGQGGTQPQHF	TGTGCCAGCAGGAAAGGACAGGGCGGGACTCAGCCCCAGCATTTT
TRBD1	TRBV10-3	TRBJ1-1	many	CAISESLPGGPTEAFF	TGTGCCATCAGTGAGTCGTTGCCAGGGGGCCCCACTGAAGCTTTCTTT
TRBD2	TRBV9	TRBJ2-3	NA	CASSVAGGGAPTDTQYF	TGTGCCAGCAGCGTAGCGGGCGGGGGGGCCCCCACAGATACGCAGTATTTT
TRBD1	TRBV30	TRBJ1-6	NA	CAWKREGGYSYNSPLHF	TGTGCCTGGAAAAGAGAAGGGGGCTACTCCTATAATTCACCCCTCCACTTT
NA	TRBV5-1	TRBJ1-3	once	CASSLGTALFGNTIYF	TGCGCCAGCAGCTTGGGGACAGCTCTATTTGGAAACACCATATATTTT
TRBD2	TRBV28	TRBJ2-1	few	CAIDASGSSNEQFF	TGTGCCATCGACGCTAGCGGGAGCTCCAATGAGCAGTTCTTC
TRBD1	TRBV5-1	TRBJ2-7	NA	CASSSVRDSPVEYF	TGCGCCAGCAGCTCCGTCCGGGACAGCCCGGTTGAGTACTTC
NA	TRBV28	TRBJ2-7	NA	CASSFGSGSSYEQYF	TGTGCCAGCAGTTTTGGCTCGGGGAGCTCCTACGAGCAGTACTTC
TRBD1	TRBV28	TRBJ1-5	NA	CASSGGTGVTQPQHF	TGTGCCAGCAGCGGGGGGACAGGCGTTACTCAGCCCCAGCATTTT
NA	TRBV7-2	TRBJ1-4	NA	CASSLSATNEKLFF	TGTGCCAGCAGCTTAAGCGCAACTAATGAAAAACTGTTTTTT
NA	TRBV28	TRBJ1-1	few	CASVVSADRMNTEAFF	TGTGCCAGCGTCGTATCGGCTGACAGGATGAACACTGAAGCTTTCTTT
NA	TRBV5-1	TRBJ2-3	NA	CASSLGPPEDTQYF	TGCGCCAGCAGCTTGGGGCCGCCTGAAGATACGCAGTATTTT
TRBD1	TRBV7-9	TRBJ1-4	few	CASRDTGVEKLFF	TGTGCCAGCAGGGATACAGGGGTCGAAAAACTGTTTTTT
NA	TRBV25-1	TRBJ2-7	few	CARGGQYF	TGTGCCAGGGGAGGGCAGTACTTC
NA	TRBV27	TRBJ2-7	NA	CASSLIFDKTYEQYF	TGTGCCAGCAGTTTAATTTTCGACAAAACCTACGAGCAGTACTTC
TRBD2	TRBV5-8	TRBJ2-5	NA	CASSLWGTSRETQYF	TGTGCCAGCAGCTTGTGGGGGACTAGTCGGGAGACCCAGTACTTC
NA	TRBV7-8	TRBJ1-4	NA	CASSPRTAATNEKLFF	TGTGCCAGCAGCCCGCGGACAGCCGCAACTAATGAAAAACTGTTTTTT
NA	TRBV29-1	TRBJ1-2	NA	CSVVLGGVYGYTF	TGCAGCGTTGTTCTGGGGGGAGTCTATGGCTACACCTTC
TRBD1	TRBV7-2	TRBJ1-6	NA	CASSFTGASPLHF	TGTGCCAGCAGCTTCACAGGGGCTTCACCCCTCCACTTT
NA	TRBV5-6	TRBJ1-3	NA	CASSLGTGSGNTIYF	TGTGCCAGCAGCTTGGGTACCGGGTCCGGAAACACCATATATTTT
NA	TRBV29-1	TRBJ2-7	NA	CSAQGTAEGEQYF	TGCAGCGCCCAAGGGACAGCGGAGGGGGAGCAGTACTTC
NA	TRBV7-2	TRBJ2-7	NA	CASSLADRDYEQYF	TGTGCCAGCAGCTTAGCGGACAGAGACTACGAGCAGTACTTC
TRBD2	TRBV7-3	TRBJ2-3	NA	CASSLSGGFTDTQYF	TGTGCCAGCAGCCTTAGCGGGGGGTTCACAGATACGCAGTATTTT
NA	TRBV7-9	TRBJ2-3	few	CASSFTQRDTQYF	TGTGCCAGCAGCTTTACCCAGCGAGATACGCAGTATTTT
TRBD2	TRBV7-7	TRBJ2-2	NA	CASSGRLAGGTGELFF	TGTGCCAGCAGCGGACGACTAGCGGGGGGCACCGGGGAGCTGTTTTTT